This note documents a single T cell receptor (beta chain) sequence. What it recognizes is unknown. Here immunoSEQ multiplex PCR was the method, and the copy in TCRdb shows in-frame clones only, minus some. The sample yields 60,000 or so clones, around 84% seen once. The CDR3 spans 11 residues. The germline V gene encodes CDR1 MGHDK and CDR2 SYGVNS. Trimming stripped 5 bases from V and 2 bases from J, with 3 bases between. This sample was taken from a study of a mutant IDH1 vaccine in newly diagnosed glioma. Study context: Patients began vaccination 4-6 weeks after radiotherapy alone, or with temozolomide cycles. The timing of visit V12 was week 35, and that of visit V13 was week 47. Study-wide results and caveats: Changes in top peripheral clonotypes did not appear linked to pseudoprogression.

Time point given: week 35, safety follow-up. Vaccination comprised doses that each held 300 ug of mutant IDH1 20-mer peptide, plus topical imiquimod. The gene calls are TRBV25-1 and TRBJ1-1; no clear D gene. This specimen consisted of PBMCs, obtained from a glioma patient whose treatment included an IDH1 peptide vaccine. This sequence originates from a man between 25 and 39 years old with glioma. In nucleotides, the CDR3 is TGTGCCAGCAGTCCCAACACTGAAGCTTTCTTT. It specifies CASSPNTEAFF.